The subject of this entry is one T cell receptor (beta chain). This entry comes from a study of blood T cell repertoires in COVID-19. Study-level information: Italy, Spain and the United States were the sources of the convalescent and acute COVID-19 samples. T cells, B-cell-depleted T cells, or PBMCs supplied cDNA or gDNA.

Original analysis: The authors estimated nucleated cell counts from reference gene primer amplification. Assay used: immunoSEQ multiplex PCR; TCRdb lists only in-frame clones, some missing. V, J and clone size were drawn from that table, and D and trimming were deduced from the DNA. The sample lists about 150,000 clones, around 81% seen once, with over 7.5% in the top ten. The V gene lost 6 bases and the J gene lost 1 base, with 9 bases spanning the gap. Germline V gene sequence: CDR1 MRHNA, CDR2 SNTAGT. CDR3 size: 13 residues. This sequence joins TRBV6-4 and TRBJ1-1, with D maybe TRBD1 (5 bases). The sequenced sample was peripheral blood. The receptor comes from a woman aged 60 to 75 with active or convalescent COVID-19. The CDR3 is CASRATENTEAFF. DNA for the CDR3: TGTGCCAGCAGAGCGACAGAGAACACTGAAGCTTTCTTT.